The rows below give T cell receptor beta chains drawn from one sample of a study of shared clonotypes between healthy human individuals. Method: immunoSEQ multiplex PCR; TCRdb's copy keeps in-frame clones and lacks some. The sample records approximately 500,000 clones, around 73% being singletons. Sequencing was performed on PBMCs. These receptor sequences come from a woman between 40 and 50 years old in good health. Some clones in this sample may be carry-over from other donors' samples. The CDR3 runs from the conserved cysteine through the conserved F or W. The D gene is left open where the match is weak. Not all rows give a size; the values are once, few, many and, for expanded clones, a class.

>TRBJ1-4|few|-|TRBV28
CATGGHGNEKLFF
TGTGCCACCGGGGGACACGGGAATGAAAAACTGTTTTTT
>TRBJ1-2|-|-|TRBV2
CASNRLTDYGYTF
TGTGCCAGCAATCGCCTTACGGACTATGGCTACACCTTC
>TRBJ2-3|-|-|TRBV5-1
CASSSTGTDTQYF
TGCGCCAGCAGCTCGACGGGCACAGATACGCAGTATTTT
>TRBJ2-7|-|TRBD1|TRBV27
CASTSTGPGLGQYF
TGTGCCAGCACTTCGACAGGGCCAGGGTTGGGGCAGTACTTC
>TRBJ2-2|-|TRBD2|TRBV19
CASSASGRASTGELFF
TGTGCCAGTTCGGCTAGCGGGAGGGCGAGCACCGGGGAGCTGTTTTTT
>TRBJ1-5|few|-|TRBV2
CASSGGNQPQHF
TGTGCCAGCTCCGGAGGAAACCAGCCCCAGCATTTT
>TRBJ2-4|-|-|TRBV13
CASSLNVGGWENIQYF
TGTGCCAGCAGCTTAAACGTGGGCGGTTGGGAAAACATTCAGTACTTC
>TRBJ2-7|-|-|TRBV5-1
CASSLEQVPEQYF
TGCGCCAGCAGCTTGGAACAGGTCCCCGAGCAGTACTTC
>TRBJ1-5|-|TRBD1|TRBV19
CASSNTGGGQPQHF
TGTGCCAGTAGCAACACAGGGGGGGGTCAGCCCCAGCATTTT
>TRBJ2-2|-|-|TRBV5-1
CASQPNEGSTGELFF
TGCGCCAGCCAGCCCAACGAGGGGTCCACCGGGGAGCTGTTTTTT
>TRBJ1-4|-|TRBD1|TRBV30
CAWSVQGAGEKLFF
TGTGCCTGGAGTGTCCAGGGGGCAGGGGAAAAACTGTTTTTT
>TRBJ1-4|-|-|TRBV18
CASSPEGLVVEKLFF
TGTGCCAGCTCACCCGAGGGTCTCGTGGTGGAAAAACTGTTTTTT
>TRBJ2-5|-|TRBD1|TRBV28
CASSPLDRAQTQYF
TGTGCCAGCAGTCCGCTGGACAGGGCTCAGACCCAGTACTTC
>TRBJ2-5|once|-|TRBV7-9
CASSLAGAGARETQYF
TGTGCCAGCAGCTTAGCGGGGGCGGGAGCTCGGGAGACCCAGTACTTC
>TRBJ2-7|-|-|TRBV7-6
CASSSRTAYEQYF
TGTGCCAGCAGCTCGCGGACAGCCTACGAGCAGTACTTC
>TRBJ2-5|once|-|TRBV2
CASSSGGTETQYF
TGTGCCAGCAGTTCCGGGGGTACGGAGACCCAGTACTTC
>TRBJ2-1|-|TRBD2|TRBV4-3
CASSHFKGGRVMNEQFF
TGCGCCAGCAGCCACTTTAAGGGCGGGAGGGTTATGAATGAGCAGTTCTTC
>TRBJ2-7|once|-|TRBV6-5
CASSYSLRAYHEQYF
TGTGCCAGCAGTTACTCTCTCAGGGCGTACCACGAGCAGTACTTC
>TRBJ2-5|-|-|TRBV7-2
CASSQGIQETQYF
TGTGCCAGCAGCCAAGGGATTCAAGAGACCCAGTACTTC
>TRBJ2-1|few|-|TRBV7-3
CASSSQFTSYNEQFF
TGTGCCAGCAGCTCCCAGTTTACCTCCTACAATGAGCAGTTCTTC
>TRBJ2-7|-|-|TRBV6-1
CAISAAGAITYEQYF
TGTGCCATCAGTGCGGCAGGGGCGATAACCTACGAGCAGTACTTC
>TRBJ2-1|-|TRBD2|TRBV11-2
CASSSPGLAGSSYNEQFF
TGTGCCAGCAGCTCCCCCGGTCTAGCGGGGAGCTCCTACAATGAGCAGTTCTTC
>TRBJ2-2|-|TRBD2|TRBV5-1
CASSFDTAGVGELFF
TGCGCCAGCAGCTTCGACACGGCGGGGGTCGGGGAGCTGTTTTTT
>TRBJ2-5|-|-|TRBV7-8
CASSLPWRGPEVPQETQYF
TGTGCCAGCAGCTTACCTTGGCGGGGGCCAGAGGTTCCCCAAGAGACCCAGTACTTC
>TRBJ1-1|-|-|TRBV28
CASQGLDNWNTEAFF
TGTGCCAGTCAGGGGCTGGACAATTGGAACACTGAAGCTTTCTTT
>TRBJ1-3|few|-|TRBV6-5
CASRNQAYSGNTIYF
TGTGCCAGCAGAAATCAGGCATACTCTGGAAACACCATATATTTT
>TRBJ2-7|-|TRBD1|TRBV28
CASSLDGTDTYEQYF
TGTGCCAGCAGTTTAGACGGGACAGATACCTACGAGCAGTACTTC
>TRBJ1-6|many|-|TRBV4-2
CASSQDRLGPLHF
TGTGCCAGCAGCCAAGATCGCTTGGGGCCCCTCCACTTT
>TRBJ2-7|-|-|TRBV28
CASSRWGGQTYEQYF
TGTGCCAGCAGCCGATGGGGGGGACAGACCTACGAGCAGTACTTC
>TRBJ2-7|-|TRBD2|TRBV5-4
CASSSGGYLYEQYF
TGTGCCAGCAGCTCCGGGGGGTACCTCTACGAGCAGTACTTC
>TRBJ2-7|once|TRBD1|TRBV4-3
CASSQGLREGGNEQYF
TGCGCCAGCAGCCAGGGCCTTCGGGAAGGGGGCAACGAGCAGTACTTC
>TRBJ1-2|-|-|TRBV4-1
CASSQAARQNYGYTF
TGCGCCAGCAGCCAAGCTGCGAGACAGAACTATGGCTACACCTTC
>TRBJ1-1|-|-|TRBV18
CASSSRGRGTEAFF
TGTGCCAGCTCATCCCGGGGCCGCGGCACTGAAGCTTTCTTT
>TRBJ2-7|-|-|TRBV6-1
CALGVTYEQYF
TGTGCCCTAGGGGTAACCTACGAGCAGTACTTC
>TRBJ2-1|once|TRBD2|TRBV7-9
CASSLALAGTDNEQFF
TGTGCCAGCAGCTTAGCCTTAGCGGGAACGGACAATGAGCAGTTCTTC
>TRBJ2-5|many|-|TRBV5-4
CASSPYASWYF
TGTGCCAGCAGCCCGTACGCGTCTTGGTACTTC
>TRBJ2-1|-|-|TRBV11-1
CASSLEGAAPYNEQFF
TGTGCCAGCAGCTTAGAAGGAGCGGCGCCCTACAATGAGCAGTTCTTC
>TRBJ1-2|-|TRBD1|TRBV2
CASSEEAGGFGYTF
TGTGCCAGCAGTGAAGAGGCAGGGGGTTTTGGCTACACCTTC
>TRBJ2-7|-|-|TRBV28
CASSLGRASYEQYF
TGTGCCAGCAGTTTGGGCAGGGCCTCCTACGAGCAGTACTTC
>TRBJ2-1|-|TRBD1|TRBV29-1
CSANRQGAGNEQFF
TGCAGCGCAAATAGACAGGGGGCCGGCAATGAGCAGTTCTTC
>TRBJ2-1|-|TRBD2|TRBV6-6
CASSATPTSGEQFF
TGTGCCAGCAGTGCGACCCCCACTAGCGGTGAGCAGTTCTTC
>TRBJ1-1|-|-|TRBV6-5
CASSYGVPGTEAFF
TGTGCCAGCAGTTATGGGGTTCCGGGGACTGAAGCTTTCTTT
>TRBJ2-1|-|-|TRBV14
CASSQEFGSAPYNEQFF
TGTGCCAGCAGCCAAGAGTTCGGGAGTGCCCCATACAATGAGCAGTTCTTC
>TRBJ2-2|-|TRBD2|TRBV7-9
CASSLGLVTSTGELFF
TGTGCCAGCAGCTTGGGACTAGTGACGAGCACCGGGGAGCTGTTTTTT
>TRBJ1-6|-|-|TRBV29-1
CSVGQTADSPLHF
TGCAGCGTTGGACAGACTGCGGATTCACCCCTCCACTTT
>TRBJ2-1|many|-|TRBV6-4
CASSDRLDEPTEQFF
TGTGCCAGCAGTGATCGGTTGGACGAGCCTACTGAGCAGTTCTTC
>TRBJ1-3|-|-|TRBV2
CASSDMPPFSGNTIYF
TGTGCCAGCTCGGACATGCCACCCTTCTCTGGAAACACCATATATTTT
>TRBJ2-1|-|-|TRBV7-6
CASSLAVGYEQFF
TGTGCCAGCAGCTTAGCGGTCGGGTATGAGCAGTTCTTC
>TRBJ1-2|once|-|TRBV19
CASSIAWDKVLYGYGYTF
TGTGCCAGTAGTATAGCGTGGGACAAGGTATTGTATGGCTATGGCTACACCTTC
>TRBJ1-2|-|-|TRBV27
CASSESLNYGYTF
TGTGCCAGCAGTGAGTCACTAAACTATGGCTACACCTTC
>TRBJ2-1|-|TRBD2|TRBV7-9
CASSLSLAGSYNEQFF
TGTGCCAGCAGCCTCAGTCTAGCGGGATCCTACAATGAGCAGTTCTTC
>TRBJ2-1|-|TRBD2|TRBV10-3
CAISGAPTSGRVYNEQFF
TGTGCCATCAGCGGGGCCCCGACTAGCGGGAGGGTGTACAATGAGCAGTTCTTC
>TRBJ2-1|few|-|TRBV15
CATSRDVDHPEQFF
TGTGCCACCAGCAGAGATGTGGATCACCCAGAGCAGTTCTTC
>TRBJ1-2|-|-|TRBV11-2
CASSLQGPNYGYTF
TGTGCCAGCAGCTTACAGGGCCCTAACTATGGCTACACCTTC
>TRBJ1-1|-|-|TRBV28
CASSLLGGNTEAFF
TGTGCCAGCAGTTTATTGGGGGGGAACACTGAAGCTTTCTTT
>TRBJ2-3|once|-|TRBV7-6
CASSLESSTDTQYF
TGTGCCAGCAGCTTAGAATCTAGCACAGATACGCAGTATTTT